This T cell receptor (beta chain) was found in a study of T cell responses to AZD1222 COVID-19 vaccine. For this clone: No antigen is known for it.

Study-wide points: Donors, mostly white British, included more females; clonal diversity was possibly underestimated. The CD4 TCRs associated with vaccination extended across spike and predominated at 160-218 and 743-854.

The CDR3 covers 14 residues. V lost 5 bases to trimming and J lost 0 bases, with 10 bases between them. The germline CDR1 and CDR2 sequences are SGHAT and FQNNGV. The repertoire was sequenced with immunoSEQ multiplex PCR; TCRdb's copy has only in-frame clones and lacks some. The sample gives 150,000 to 200,000 clones, 87% of which show up once; 2.5% to 3% is in the top ten. The clonotype comes from an adult in good health. This rearrangement joins TRBV11-2 to TRBJ2-5, with D possibly matching TRBD2 (6 bases). Sequences were derived from peripheral blood, sampled on day 0 of MenACWY control vaccination. CDR3 amino acids: CASSGRRDQETQYF. CDR3 nucleotides: TGTGCCAGCAGCGGTAGGAGGGACCAAGAGACCCAGTACTTC.